Sequencing of this T cell receptor beta chain was carried out in a study of post-analysis software for immune sequencing data. Study information: Several disease courses (relapsing-remitting, secondary progressive and progressive-relapsing) of multiple sclerosis were included.

A word on this clonotype: The target antigen is unknown.

The library was made from cDNA and included unique molecular identifiers. The source material, about 0.95 to 11 million T cells, gave rise to about 500,000 cDNA molecules. TCRdb re-called the PCR reads with MiXCR, one entry per CDR3 protein. The table shows around 710,000 distinct CDR3 sequences, with more than 45% occurring only once. Study outcomes and limitations: Clustering by F measure revealed strong co-clustering among samples prepared together in one batch. Compared against controls, patients with multiple sclerosis displayed significantly lower normalized Chao1 diversity.

The sequence came from a girl aged 5-17 years with multiple sclerosis. The sequenced sample consisted of blood.

CDR3 nucleotides: TGTGCCATCAGTGCCGAGGGACTCTCCTACGAGCAGTACTTC. Encoded protein: CAISAEGLSYEQYF. This chain links TRBV10-3 with TRBJ2-7; possible D gene TRBD2, 6 bases. Trimming stripped 4 bases from V and 0 bases from J, with 10 bases between. CDR1 ENHRY and CDR2 SYGVKD come from the germline V gene. There are 14 residues in the CDR3.